Shown below are 21 T cell receptor beta chains from a single sample sequenced in a study of long-term antiretroviral therapy in people with HIV (dated by TCRdb to between 2021 and 2024). The immunoSEQ hsTCRB v3.0 assay was used at survey level resolution to sequence the TRB variable region. TCRdb holds this immuneACCESS table with in-frame rearrangements only. Some clones are missing; in checked studies, unresolved V genes explain under half, and the rest has no known cause. For this sample there are 35,000 or so clones; approximately 85% appear just once. Together, the top ten hold roughly a tenth of the sample. The sample was unsorted PBMCs, taken 2.2 years after starting antiretroviral therapy. These receptors all stem from a man younger than 35 with HIV.

The genes are TRBV14 and TRBJ1-1; D possibly corresponds to TRBD1 (5 bases). CDR3 length equals 18 residues. The germline V gene encodes CDR1 SGHDN and CDR2 FVKESK. The V gene lost 0 bases and the J gene lost 3 bases, with 20 bases spanning the gap. The chain's CDR3 is CASSQDLPGLTGDTEAFF. The CDR3 DNA reads as TGTGCCAGCAGCCAAGATCTTCCGGGACTAACGGGGGACACTGAAGCTTTCTTT.

The chain combines TRBV6-6 with TRBJ1-1, with no clear D. The CDR3 has 15 residues. Germline V gene sequence: CDR1 MNHNY, CDR2 SVGAGI (reference sequence). Trimming took off 0 bases at V and 1 base at J, with 9 bases between the two ends. The CDR3 region is CASSYSRRENTEAFF. The CDR3 DNA is TGTGCCAGCAGTTACTCACGCCGGGAGAACACTGAAGCTTTCTTT.

The genes are TRBV30 and TRBJ2-3; D possibly uses TRBD1 or TRBD2 (5 bases each). The CDR3 has 13 residues. The germline CDR1 and CDR2 sequences are GTSNPN and SVGIG (reference sequence). The V gene lost 4 bases and the J gene lost 6 bases, with 14 bases spanning the gap. CDR3 sequence reads: CAWNLWGSDTQYF. The CDR3 nucleotides read TGTGCCTGGAATTTGTGGGGGTCTGATACGCAGTATTTT.

The chain carries TRBV10-3 and TRBJ2-2, with 11 nucleotides matching TRBD1. Trimming at V came to 10 bases and at J to 5 bases, leaving 9 bases not matched to a gene. The CDR3 runs 15 residues. CDR1 is ENHRY and CDR2 is SYGVKD in the germline V gene. The CDR3 spells CASTFGTGGTGELFF. The CDR3 bases are TGTGCCAGCACCTTCGGGACAGGGGGAACCGGGGAGCTGTTTTTT.

This chain connects TRBV27 to TRBJ1-5; 8 bases are a match to TRBD1. Germline V gene lookup returns CDR1 MNHEY and CDR2 SMNVEV (reference sequence). The CDR3 spans 14 residues. V lost 7 bases and J lost 6; bases outside the gene matches: 8. The CDR3 here is CASTETGGGQPQHF. The CDR3, as DNA: TGTGCCAGCACCGAAACAGGGGGAGGTCAGCCCCAGCATTTT.

The CDR3 reads CASSQELAGGRGQFF. For the CDR3, the DNA is TGTGCCAGCAGCCAAGAACTAGCGGGGGGGCGGGGGCAGTTCTTC. The chain employs TRBV4-2 and TRBJ2-1, with 13 nucleotides matching TRBD2. Germline V CDR1 and CDR2: LGHNA, YNFKEQ. CDR3 length equals 15 residues. Losses at the gene ends were 0 bases for V and 12 bases for J; bases not matched to a gene: 5.

V usage is TRBV19 and J usage is TRBJ1-5, with D hard to call. The CDR3 contains 12 residues. V dropped 5 bases and J dropped 3 bases, with 5 bases sitting between them. Germline CDR1 is LNHDA and CDR2 is SQIVND (reference sequence). CDR3 bases: TGTGCCAGTAGTCCCGACAATCAGCCCCAGCATTTT. Translating gives CASSPDNQPQHF.

The J gene is TRBJ1-2, the V gene TRBV10-3; D gene ambiguous. CDR3 size: 11 residues. Trimming cost V 10 bases and J 5 bases, with 11 bases left between them. Germline V gene data show CDR1 as ENHRY and CDR2 as SYGVKD. CDR3 coding DNA: TGTGCCACCCCCGGGCCTTATGGCTACACCTTC. It codes for CATPGPYGYTF.

This clone was observed a single time. The J gene is TRBJ1-2, the V gene TRBV28, with 7 bases lining up with TRBD1. Germline CDR1 and CDR2: MDHEN and SYDVKM. The CDR3 has 15 amino acids. V shed 2 bases, J shed 2 bases, and the junction held 5 bases outside the gene matches. CDR3 sequence: CASSLGRQGNYGYTF. CDR3 in DNA: TGTGCCAGCAGTTTAGGGCGACAGGGAAACTATGGCTACACCTTC.

V usage is TRBV5-1 and J usage is TRBJ1-2, with a tentative D call TRBD1 (6 bases). CDR3 length equals 12 residues. V was cut by 5 bases and J by 8 bases, with 13 bases left in between. Germline V CDR1 and CDR2: SGHRS, YFSETQ. CDR3 nucleotides: TGCGCCAGCAGTCGGACAGCGGACGGCTACACCTTC. The encoded protein is CASSRTADGYTF.

This clone was counted only a few times. The V call is TRBV4-1, the J call TRBJ1-6; D is ambiguous. This CDR3 comprises 13 residues. Trimming left V 1 base short and J 8 bases short, with 6 bases between. CDR1 is MGHRA and CDR2 is YSYEKL in the germline V gene. Here the CDR3 DNA reads TGCGCCAGCAGCCAAGCGGGCCATTCACCCCTCCACTTT. Its protein is CASSQAGHSPLHF.

This chain connects TRBV11-3 to TRBJ1-4; D ambiguous. The CDR3 is 14 residues long. From germline, CDR1 is SGHNT and CDR2 YENEEA. Trimming shortened V by 10 bases and J by 3 bases, and 15 bases separated the two germline ends. The CDR3 sequence is CAISPAVANEKLFF. The CDR3 region has the DNA TGTGCCATTAGTCCGGCGGTTGCTAATGAAAAACTGTTTTTT.

This rearrangement joins TRBV4-1 to TRBJ2-7; D is perhaps TRBD1 (6 bases). The V gene lost 0 bases and the J gene lost 2 bases, with 11 bases spanning the gap. The CDR3 is made up of 15 amino acids. Per germline, CDR1 MGHRA and CDR2 YSYEKL. CDR3 in amino acids: CASSQEGRGPYEQYF. For the CDR3, the DNA is TGCGCCAGCAGCCAAGAAGGCAGGGGCCCCTACGAGCAGTACTTC.

The rearrangement links TRBV27 to TRBJ1-2; 8 bases are a match to TRBD1. The CDR3 runs 14 residues. The J segment lost 4 bases and the V segment lost 4 bases, leaving 5 bases of the junction unmatched. Germline CDR1 reads MNHEY; CDR2 reads SMNVEV (reference sequence). In nucleotides, the CDR3 is TGTGCCAGCAGTTCCACGACAGGGGCCTATGGCTACACCTTC. It translates to CASSSTTGAYGYTF.

This chain links TRBV28 with TRBJ2-1; D ambiguous. Trimming removed 1 base from V and 6 bases from J, with 19 bases in between. CDR3 length: 17 amino acids. From germline, CDR1 is MDHEN and CDR2 SYDVKM. In nucleotides, the CDR3 is TGTGCCAGCAGTTTATCTGGAATCCGGACCAATTTCAATGAGCAGTTCTTC. It translates to CASSLSGIRTNFNEQFF.

This chain joins TRBV15 and TRBJ2-1; D uncertain. Trimming shortened V by 3 bases and J by 9 bases, and 9 bases separated the two germline ends. The CDR3 length is 12 residues. Germline V gene lookup returns CDR1 LNHNV and CDR2 YYDKDF (reference sequence). CDR3 in amino acids: CATSRDLGEQFF. DNA of the CDR3: TGTGCCACCAGCAGGGACCTGGGTGAGCAGTTCTTC.

V is TRBV25-1 and J is TRBJ1-5, with 8 bases that match TRBD1. The CDR3 sequence is 13 residues long. V gave up 4 bases and J gave up 7 bases; unmatched junction bases: 3. Germline V gene lookup returns CDR1 MGHDK and CDR2 SYGVNS. CDR3 bases: TGTGCCAGCAGTGCAGGGGGCGACCAGCCCCAGCATTTT. Translated, it gives CASSAGGDQPQHF.

This sequence joins TRBV19 and TRBJ1-2, with 8 bases that match TRBD1. Germline CDR1 reads LNHDA; CDR2 reads SQIVND (reference sequence). CDR3 length: 16 residues. V trimming: 4 bases; J trimming: 6 bases; junction bases outside the gene matches: 13. CDR3 sequence: CASSTLPGGAEDGYTF. The CDR3 DNA sequence: TGTGCCAGTAGTACGCTACCAGGGGGCGCAGAAGATGGCTACACCTTC.

V gene TRBV10-1 combines with J gene TRBJ2-2; tentative D call: TRBD1 (5 bases). V lost 4 bases to trimming and J lost 4 bases, with 10 bases between them. This CDR3 has 14 residues. Germline CDR1 and CDR2: WNHNN and SYGVQD (reference sequence). CDR3: CASSGKGITGELFF. The CDR3 DNA is TGCGCCAGCAGTGGGAAGGGGATCACCGGGGAGCTGTTTTTT.

V is TRBV18 and J is TRBJ2-6; D may be TRBD1 (5 bases). Trimming removed 6 bases from V and 0 bases from J, with 12 bases in between. This CDR3 is built from 16 residues. Germline V lookup: CDR1 KGHSH, CDR2 LQKENI. The CDR3 sequence: CASSPTESSGANVLTF. As DNA, the CDR3 is TGTGCCAGCTCCCCGACAGAAAGCTCTGGGGCCAACGTCCTGACTTTC.

The chain employs TRBV29-1 and TRBJ1-2; 8 bases agree with TRBD1. The V segment lost 6 bases and the J segment 4 bases; nucleotides outside the gene matches: 1. The CDR3 is 11 amino acids. In germline, CDR1 is SQVTM, CDR2 ANQGSEA. CDR3 DNA sequence: TGCAGCGTAGGACAGGGCTATGGCTACACCTTC. Translating it yields CSVGQGYGYTF.